The 32 T cell receptor beta chains below all came from one sample that was sequenced in a study of CD8 T cells in ankylosing spondylitis. TCRdb used MiXCR to reprocess the 5' RACE reads, holding one entry per CDR3 protein. The sample has roughly 120,000 distinct CDR3 sequences, 12% to 15% seen once. Sequenced sample: blood, either unsorted or a sorted T cell fraction (not recorded which). The receptors derive from a female donor with ankylosing spondylitis or in good health (not recorded which).

This clonotype occurred a few times. The rearrangement links TRBV5-1 to TRBJ2-4; D gene uncertain. The germline V gene has CDR1 SGHRS and CDR2 YFSETQ. The ends were cut back, 4 bases at V and 1 base at J, with 12 bases in the middle. This CDR3 is 15 amino acids long. This CDR3 is CASSRSEQAKNIQYF. DNA for the CDR3: TGCGCCAGCAGCCGAAGTGAGCAGGCCAAAAACATTCAGTACTTC.

The chain is built from TRBV19 and TRBJ2-1; D possibly corresponds to TRBD2 (5 bases). V lost 1 base, J lost 4 bases, and 17 bases lay in between. In germline, CDR1 is LNHDA, CDR2 SQIVND (reference sequence). This CDR3 is built from 17 residues. The CDR3: CASSIGESRTGYNEQFF. As DNA, the CDR3 is TGTGCCAGTAGTATAGGGGAATCCCGGACGGGGTACAATGAGCAGTTCTTC.

The chain has TRBV29-1 and TRBJ1-5; 8 nucleotides match TRBD1. The length of the CDR3 is 13 residues. V trimming: 7 bases; J trimming: 3 bases; junction bases outside the gene matches: 5. The germline CDR1 and CDR2 sequences are SQVTM and ANQGSEA. CDR3 bases: TGCAGCGCAGGACAGGGTTCCAATCAGCCCCAGCATTTT. This codes for CSAGQGSNQPQHF.

The V and J genes are TRBV7-8 and TRBJ1-1, with D unclear. From germline, CDR1 is SGHVS and CDR2 FQNEAQ. Trimming cost V 0 bases and J 1 base, with 15 bases left between them. The CDR3 has 17 amino acids. CDR3 coding DNA: TGTGCCAGCAGCTTAGCGCAACGACAAGGCCAGAACACTGAAGCTTTCTTT. Amino acid sequence: CASSLAQRQGQNTEAFF.

On this clonotype: This may come from a read error, since a much larger clone is one base off. The chain is built from TRBV28 and TRBJ2-2; D gene unclear. Germline V gives CDR1 MDHEN, CDR2 SYDVKM. The CDR3 runs 13 residues. The V and J ends lost 3 bases and 6 bases respectively, with 8 bases between them. The CDR3 nucleotides are TGTGCCAGCAGTTTCCGAGGTGCCGGGGAGCTGTTTTTT. Translating it yields CASSFRGAGELFF.

This clonotype was detected a few times. This chain uses TRBV7-9 with TRBJ1-1; 10 bases align to TRBD1. CDR1 and CDR2 (germline): SEHNR, FQNEAQ (reference sequence). CDR3 size: 16 residues. V lost 6 bases to trimming and J lost 6 bases; unmatched junction nucleotides: 13. The CDR3 sequence: CASRKRGAGQGSEAFF. The CDR3 DNA follows: TGTGCCAGCAGGAAACGGGGAGCGGGACAGGGGTCTGAAGCTTTCTTT.

This clonotype was detected only a few times. The V gene is TRBV7-2, the J gene TRBJ2-4; tentatively, D is TRBD2 (6 bases). Trimming shortened V by 6 bases and J by 4 bases, and 22 bases separated the two germline ends. Germline lookup yields CDR1 SGHTA and CDR2 FQGNSA. The CDR3 has 17 residues. The CDR3 DNA reads as TGTGCCAGCAGTTCCCCCGGGGGTTCCCCTCTAAAAAACATTCAGTACTTC. The encoded protein is CASSSPGGSPLKNIQYF.

This clonotype was detected ten times or more. The rearrangement joins TRBV5-1 to TRBJ2-3, with TRBD2 as a possible D gene (5 bases). The CDR3 consists of 16 residues. Germline lookup yields CDR1 SGHRS and CDR2 YFSETQ. The V and J ends lost 0 bases and 4 bases respectively, with 15 bases between them. The CDR3 sequence: CASSLVGVRNSDTQYF. The CDR3 DNA reads as TGCGCCAGCAGCTTGGTCGGGGTCAGGAACTCAGATACGCAGTATTTT.

This clonotype has more than one count but fewer than ten. The rearrangement links TRBV12-3 or TRBV12-4 to TRBJ1-4; D uncertain. Trimming took off 3 bases at V and 11 bases at J, with 10 bases between the two ends. The CDR3 runs to 12 residues. DNA for the CDR3: TGTGCCAGCAGTTTTCGTCCCGGGAAACTGTTTTTT. Its translation is CASSFRPGKLFF.

This clonotype turned up a few times. The chain combines TRBV7-3 with TRBJ2-2; the D gene is possibly TRBD2 (5 bases). Per the germline V gene, CDR1 is SGHTA and CDR2 is FQGTGA. Trimming pared 5 bases from V and 0 bases from J, leaving 13 bases between. CDR3 length: 16 amino acids. The CDR3 coding sequence is TGTGCCAGCAGCCTTCTTGGACTTTCGAACACCGGGGAGCTGTTTTTT. It codes for CASSLLGLSNTGELFF.

Points on this clonotype: The junction shows a germline mismatch at one end, possibly a read error. The chain is built from TRBV9 and TRBJ2-1; D is ambiguous. The CDR3 contains 15 residues. Per the germline V gene, CDR1 is SGDLS and CDR2 is YYNGEE. The CDR3 loop is CASSVASRNDNEHFF. The CDR3 DNA reads TGTGCCAGCAGCGTAGCTAGTAGGAACGACAATGAGCATTTCTTC.

The sample holds many counts of this clonotype. The genes are TRBV29-1 and TRBJ2-5; D is undetermined. The CDR3 is 13 residues long. Trimming took off 0 bases at V and 0 bases at J, with 5 bases between the two ends. Germline V gene lookup returns CDR1 SQVTM and CDR2 ANQGSEA. CDR3 in DNA: TGCAGCGTTGAAGAAATCCACCAAGAGACCCAGTACTTC. Amino acids: CSVEEIHQETQYF.

This clonotype has just a few counts. The rearrangement links TRBV5-1 to TRBJ2-7; no clear D gene. Germline V gives CDR1 SGHRS, CDR2 YFSETQ. CDR3 length: 14 amino acids. Trimming stripped 0 bases from V and 5 bases from J, with 12 bases between. The chain's CDR3 is CASSLAVSPHEQYF. In DNA, the CDR3 is TGCGCCAGCAGCTTGGCCGTATCGCCCCACGAGCAGTACTTC.

The J gene is TRBJ2-7, the V gene TRBV19; weak D call: TRBD2 (5 bases). Between the trimmed V and J ends, which lost 1 base and 2 bases, there was a span of 9 bases. This CDR3 is built from 14 residues. The germline V gene encodes CDR1 LNHDA and CDR2 SQIVND (reference sequence). The CDR3 is CASSIGDGAYEQYF. The CDR3 region has the DNA TGTGCCAGTAGTATAGGCGACGGGGCCTACGAGCAGTACTTC.

This clonotype occurred many times. This rearrangement joins TRBV7-6 to TRBJ2-2; a weak D match, TRBD1 (5 bases). V was trimmed by 7 bases and J by 4 bases, leaving 13 bases between them. The CDR3 sequence is 14 residues long. Germline V gene data show CDR1 as SGHVS and CDR2 as FNYEAQ. Here the CDR3 reads CASTPTVSTGELFF. CDR3 in DNA: TGTGCCAGCACCCCGACAGTTTCCACCGGGGAGCTGTTTTTT.

This clonotype was recorded only once. The V and J genes are TRBV20-1 and TRBJ2-7; D unresolved. CDR3 size: 11 residues. Germline V gene data show CDR1 as DFQATT and CDR2 as SNEGSKA (reference sequence). The V and J ends lost 2 bases and 4 bases respectively, with 6 bases between them. The CDR3 here is CSARSDYEQYF. DNA of the CDR3: TGCAGTGCTAGAAGCGATTACGAGCAGTACTTC.

A remark on this clonotype: Being one base from a much bigger clone, this may be a read error. The chain links TRBV10-3 to TRBJ2-1; 9 bases align to TRBD1. From germline, CDR1 is ENHRY and CDR2 SYGVKD. The CDR3 covers 14 residues. The CDR3 protein is CTIRTGTGNNEQFF. The CDR3 DNA sequence: TGTACCATCAGAACCGGGACAGGGAATAATGAGCAGTTCTTC.

This clonotype was detected a few times. The chain couples TRBV27 to TRBJ2-3; D remains ambiguous. V lost 6 bases, J lost 4 bases, and 23 bases lay in between. This CDR3 is 17 amino acids long. Germline V gene sequence: CDR1 MNHEY, CDR2 SMNVEV (reference sequence). The CDR3 DNA sequence: TGTGCCAGCAGCCCACCATTACGCGGCGTCAGCCCAGATACGCAGTATTTT. The encoded protein is CASSPPLRGVSPDTQYF.

The CDR3 DNA is TGTGCCAGCAGTTTCCGTTCAGGGGGCTTCAACTATGGCTACACCTTC. Amino acids: CASSFRSGGFNYGYTF. The J gene is TRBJ1-2, the V gene TRBV12-3 or TRBV12-4; 8 positions match TRBD1. V trimming: 3 bases; J trimming: 2 bases; junction bases outside the gene matches: 8. This CDR3 has 16 amino acids.

This clonotype was detected only a few times. The chain employs TRBV7-9 and TRBJ2-2; 8 bases line up with TRBD2. The CDR3 spans 15 residues. From germline, CDR1 is SEHNR and CDR2 FQNEAQ (reference sequence). The V segment lost 2 bases and the J segment 6 bases; nucleotides outside the gene matches: 5. CDR3 in DNA: TGTGCCAGCAGCTTACGGGGGGGAACCGCCGGGGAGCTGTTTTTT. It translates to CASSLRGGTAGELFF.

This clonotype came up many times. J is TRBJ2-2 and V is TRBV2; 11 positions match TRBD2. The CDR3 covers 15 residues. V lost 6 bases to trimming and J lost 2 bases; unmatched junction nucleotides: 2. The germline CDR1 and CDR2 sequences are SNHLY and FYNNEI. The CDR3 is CASRLAGANTGELFF. CDR3 coding DNA: TGTGCCAGCAGACTAGCGGGGGCAAACACCGGGGAGCTGTTTTTT.

There are many counts of this clonotype. The V call is TRBV5-1, the J call TRBJ2-7; D might be TRBD1 (6 bases). The ends were cut back, 1 base at V and 2 bases at J, with 13 bases in the middle. The CDR3 length is 15 residues. Germline lookup yields CDR1 SGHRS and CDR2 YFSETQ. The CDR3 here is CASSLMTGQPYEQYF. The CDR3 region has the DNA TGCGCCAGCAGCTTGATGACAGGACAGCCCTACGAGCAGTACTTC.

This clonotype was seen a handful of times. V is TRBV20-1 and J is TRBJ1-2; D is perhaps TRBD1 (6 bases). This CDR3 comprises 14 residues. With 0 bases removed from V and 4 bases from J, the gap between germline ends came to 12 bases. CDR1 is DFQATT and CDR2 is SNEGSKA in the germline V gene (reference sequence). In DNA form, the CDR3 reads TGCAGTGCTAGAGACCACGGGGGCCCCTATGGCTACACCTTC. Protein: CSARDHGGPYGYTF.

The V gene is TRBV4-1, the J gene TRBJ2-1; tentatively, D is TRBD1 or TRBD2 (5 bases each). The V gene's germline CDR1 is MGHRA and CDR2 YSYEKL. Trimming took off 4 bases at V and 9 bases at J, with 19 bases between the two ends. The CDR3 loop spans 15 amino acids. The CDR3 nucleotides are TGCGCCAGCAGCCCCGGGGCAGCGGCTCCAGGTGAGCAGTTCTTC. Translating gives CASSPGAAAPGEQFF.

V and J are TRBV7-9 and TRBJ2-5; weak D call: TRBD1 (5 bases). This CDR3 spans 14 amino acids. The germline V gene has CDR1 SEHNR and CDR2 FQNEAQ (reference sequence). The V end lost 0 bases, the J end lost 2 bases, and 7 bases lay between the germline ends. As DNA, the CDR3 is TGTGCCAGCAGCTTAGCGGCAGGGCAAGAGACCCAGTACTTC. Protein: CASSLAAGQETQYF. Based on the CDR3 plus reference TRBV7-9 and TRBJ2-5, the full variable domain is DTGVSQNPRHKITKRGQNVTFRCDPISEHNRLYWYRQTLGQGPEFLTYFQNEAQLEKSRLLSDRFSAERPKGSFSTLEIQRTEQGDSAMYLCASSLAAGQETQYFGPGTRLLVL.

This clonotype was found a few times. This chain joins TRBV7-2 and TRBJ1-3; 10 positions agree with TRBD1. Germline loops: CDR1 SGHTA, CDR2 FQGNSA. There are 16 residues in the CDR3. The junction had 6 bases not matched to a gene; V was cut back by 5 bases and J by 2 bases. CDR3 amino acids: CASSPWGQGTGNTIYF. As DNA, the CDR3 is TGTGCCAGCAGCCCTTGGGGACAGGGGACTGGAAACACCATATATTTT.

In this sample, this clonotype turned up a few times. DNA for the CDR3: TGTGCCAGCAGCCAAGAGAGCCTAGCGGCCTCCTACGAGCAGTACTTC. Translation: CASSQESLAASYEQYF. J is TRBJ2-7 and V is TRBV4-2; 7 bases map to TRBD2. CDR3 length: 16 amino acids. J was trimmed by 0 bases and V by 0 bases; bases with no gene match: 5. Germline V gives CDR1 LGHNA, CDR2 YNFKEQ.

The rearrangement links TRBV29-1 to TRBJ1-2; unclear D gene. Germline V CDR1 and CDR2: SQVTM, ANQGSEA. V lost 3 bases to trimming and J lost 8 bases, with 7 bases between them. CDR3 length equals 10 residues. The CDR3 bases are TGCAGCGTTGATCTTCTCGGCTACACCTTC. Translation gives CSVDLLGYTF.

The chain joins TRBV29-1 to TRBJ1-2; the D is unclear. Germline V gene data show CDR1 as SQVTM and CDR2 as ANQGSEA. Trimming removed 3 bases at V and 4 bases at J, with 6 bases between. The CDR3 is 11 residues long. CDR3 DNA: TGCAGCGTTGAGAAACCCTATGGCTACACCTTC. Its protein product is CSVEKPYGYTF. The full variable domain, rest sourced from reference TRBV29-1 and TRBJ1-2, is SAVISQKPSRDICQRGTSLTIQCQVDSQVTMMFWYRQQPGQSLTLIATANQGSEATYESGFVIDKFPISRPNLTFSTLTVSNMSPEDSSIYLCSVEKPYGYTFGSGTRLTVV.

This clonotype was seen a handful of times. The rearrangement uses TRBV12-3 or TRBV12-4 and TRBJ2-3; TRBD2 might be the D (5 bases). This CDR3 is 13 amino acids long. Trimming cost V 4 bases and J 2 bases, with 7 bases left between them. The CDR3 reads CASSYDYTDTQYF. In DNA, the CDR3 is TGTGCCAGCAGTTACGACTACACAGATACGCAGTATTTT.

This clonotype was recorded many times. The chain carries TRBV29-1 and TRBJ2-5; D is unclear. The V and J ends lost 4 bases and 4 bases respectively, with 4 bases between them. The germline CDR1 and CDR2 sequences are SQVTM and ANQGSEA. CDR3 length: 10 amino acids. The CDR3 coding sequence is TGCAGCGTTGGTGGAGAGACCCAGTACTTC. It codes for CSVGGETQYF.

This clonotype occurred a few times. V gene TRBV5-1 combines with J gene TRBJ1-1; 8 bases match TRBD1. The CDR3 runs 15 residues. V lost 0 bases, J lost 4 bases, and 5 bases stayed unmatched. Looked up from germline, CDR1 is SGHRS and CDR2 is YFSETQ. CDR3 coding DNA: TGCGCCAGCAGCTTGGTGGACAGGGAGGCCACTGAAGCTTTCTTT. This translates into CASSLVDREATEAFF.